This T cell receptor beta chain was identified during a study of OX40 agonist ivuxolimab in advanced cancers. Turning to the overall study: Ivuxolimab was an agonistic, fully human IgG2 monoclonal antibody directed against OX40 (CD134), a costimulatory receptor. Partial responses were achieved by three dose-escalation patients, of whom one had hepatocellular carcinoma and two had cutaneous melanoma. Prior anti-PD-1, anti-PD-L1 or anti-CTLA-4 therapy was permitted, and 40% of dose-escalation patients had received checkpoint inhibitors. A male proportion of under 85% and a mean age of approximately 60 years, ranging from 23 to 79, were recorded for the dose-escalation cohort. The monotherapy dose-escalation portion (N = 52 patients) of the phase I ivuxolimab trial is reported in the paper. Among the roughly 54 dose-escalation patients, 19 had hepatocellular carcinoma, approximately 15 melanoma, 9 renal cell carcinoma and 9 head and neck cancer. The point of sequencing TCRbeta in the periphery was to test whether ivuxolimab changed TCR sequence diversity and drove clonal T-cell expansion. Intravenous ivuxolimab was administered to patients every 2 weeks at six dose levels: 0.01, 0.1, 0.3, 1.5, 3 and 10 mg/kg.

Genomic DNA was isolated from the sorted cells so that the TCRbeta CDR3 region could be sequenced. The immunoSEQ Assay was used to sequence the TCRbeta CDR3 regions. Not all clones reach the TCRdb copy of this immuneACCESS table, which keeps in-frame sequences only. Checked studies attribute under half of the gap to unresolved V genes and leave the rest unexplained. A total of about 64,000 clones appear in this sample, more than 75% of them only once. The top ten hold approximately 2.9% of the sample. The germline V gene sets CDR1 to MDHEN and CDR2 to SYDVKM. Taken from cysteine to phenylalanine, the CDR3 has 15 residues. CDR3 DNA only is kept here, 45 bases in frame from base 1. The germline ends are 13 bases apart after V is trimmed by 3 bases and J by 5 bases. This clone was counted a single time. Its specific antigen is unknown. Qualities for individual bases were not recorded, and no much larger clone is one base off.

The trial excluded patients who had a history of autoimmune disease or were on systemic immunosuppression. Peripheral blood for TCR sequencing was collected from all dose cohorts at baseline, on cycle 4 day 1, and on cycle 7 day 1. Samples came from an open-label, multicenter, first-in-human phase I dose-escalation trial of ivuxolimab. Adults with locally advanced or metastatic melanoma, renal cell carcinoma, hepatocellular carcinoma or head and neck squamous cell carcinoma were enrolled in the trial. Before TCR sequencing, CD4+ and CD8+ T cells were separately sorted from peripheral blood. General conclusions and limits of the study: On average, CD8+ T cells showed more expanded clones than CD4+ T cells after ivuxolimab. At doses of 0.1 to 3.0 mg/kg, clonal expansion of both CD4+ and CD8+ blood T cells was observed from baseline to week 6. Low levels of normalized T-cell clonal expansion were also seen in some patients who did not respond. Antigen specificity was not determined for the clonally expanded peripheral T cells. Partial responders in the 0.1-3.0 mg/kg groups had among the lowest normalized peripheral clonal expansion, especially among CD8+ T cells.

The sequence came from an adult with an advanced solid tumor such as melanoma, head and neck, liver or kidney cancer. The sample in question was CD4+ or CD8+ T cells sorted from blood, obtained in a trial of the OX40 agonist ivuxolimab. Recombination connected TRBV28 to TRBJ1-4, with TRBD1 as a weak D call on 6 bases. CDR3 protein: CASSFPGTLNEKLFF. The DNA sequence is TGTGCCAGCAGTTTTCCCGGGACACTGAATGAAAAACTGTTTTTT.